These 25 T cell receptor beta chains were all obtained from the same sample, sequenced in a study of molecular identifiers for immune sequencing clone quantification. Using its own MiXCR run on the PCR reads, TCRdb lists one record per CDR3 protein. The sample yields around 480,000 distinct CDR3 sequences, 20% to 25% seen once. Sequenced input: naive CD8+ T cells from blood, with Jurkat cell RNA spiked in. This sample's subset: FACS-sorted CD8+CD4-CCR7+CD45RA+ naive T cells. The receptors shown here come from a human donor in good health. Some libraries in this study had Jurkat cell RNA spiked in.

The V and J genes are TRBV20-1 and TRBJ2-2, with a possible D match to TRBD1 (6 bases). Germline-derived CDR1 and CDR2 are DFQATT and SNEGSKA (reference sequence). The CDR3 extends over 12 amino acids. V was cut by 5 bases and J by 7 bases, with 11 bases left in between. The CDR3 DNA follows: TGCAGTGCTGAAGGACAGTTCGGGGAGCTGTTTTTT. Protein product: CSAEGQFGELFF.

The table lists this clonotype with many counts. The genes are TRBV4-1 and TRBJ2-2, with 11 bases that match TRBD2. This CDR3 spans 16 amino acids. The trim removed 5 bases at V and 1 base at J, leaving 3 bases unmatched. Germline V CDR1 and CDR2: MGHRA, YSYEKL. Written as DNA, the CDR3 is TGCGCCAGCAGCATCGGGACTAGCGGGAACACCGGGGAGCTGTTTTTT. Protein: CASSIGTSGNTGELFF.

This clonotype was seen a handful of times. The chain uses TRBV20-1 and TRBJ2-7; the D gene could be TRBD1 or TRBD2 (5 bases each). Per germline, CDR1 DFQATT and CDR2 SNEGSKA (reference sequence). The CDR3 extends over 11 amino acids. V lost 5 bases and J 6 bases, leaving 11 bases between the germline ends. CDR3 protein: CSAPRGVEQYF. The CDR3 DNA sequence: TGCAGTGCTCCGAGGGGCGTCGAGCAGTACTTC.

The V and J genes are TRBV29-1 and TRBJ2-1; 7 nucleotides line up with TRBD2. The CDR3 spans 14 residues. CDR1 is SQVTM and CDR2 is ANQGSEA in the germline V gene. The ends lost 6 bases at V and 4 bases at J; junction bases unmatched: 9. This CDR3 is CSVHGGSPYNEQFF. CDR3 DNA: TGCAGCGTCCACGGCGGGAGCCCGTACAATGAGCAGTTCTTC.

This clonotype appeared a few times. V is TRBV5-6 and J is TRBJ1-2; TRBD1 matches at 9 bases. The ends lost 1 base at V and 4 bases at J; junction bases unmatched: 11. There are 17 residues in the CDR3. Germline V gene sequence: CDR1 SGHDT, CDR2 YYEEEE. The CDR3: CASSLLRDRALSYGYTF. The CDR3, as DNA: TGTGCCAGCAGCTTGTTACGGGACAGGGCGCTTTCCTATGGCTACACCTTC.

This clonotype was recorded many times. The chain has TRBV7-9 and TRBJ2-2; weak D call: TRBD2 (6 bases). Germline CDR1 reads SEHNR; CDR2 reads FQNEAQ (reference sequence). The CDR3 length is 18 residues. Trimming cost V 4 bases and J 0 bases, with 18 bases left between them. The CDR3 DNA follows: TGTGCCAGCAGCTCCGCCCGGGGCGGGGACGCGAACACCGGGGAGCTGTTTTTT. Translation gives CASSSARGGDANTGELFF.

This clonotype was seen a handful of times. V is TRBV27 and J is TRBJ2-1; tentatively, D is TRBD1 (5 bases). CDR3 length: 14 residues. Germline V gene lookup returns CDR1 MNHEY and CDR2 SMNVEV (reference sequence). V dropped 7 bases and J dropped 0 bases, with 10 bases sitting between them. Here the CDR3 reads CASKMQGSYNEQFF. The CDR3 region has the DNA TGTGCCAGCAAGATGCAGGGCTCCTACAATGAGCAGTTCTTC.

Remarks on this clonotype: A much larger clone lies one base from this, so it may be a read error. The chain couples TRBV24-1 to TRBJ2-3; D remains ambiguous. The CDR3 extends over 12 amino acids. Germline CDR1 KGHDR, CDR2 SFDVKD. CDR3 DNA sequence: TGTGCCACCGGTGACTTCACAGATACGCAGTATTTT. Protein: CATGDFTDTQYF.

This clonotype occurred many times. The rearrangement uses TRBV7-9 and TRBJ2-6, with TRBD1 as a possible D gene (5 bases). CDR3 length equals 12 residues. The germline V gene encodes CDR1 SEHNR and CDR2 FQNEAQ (reference sequence). CDR3 in DNA: TGTTCGGCAGGGTCTGGGGCCAACGTCCTGACTTTC. It is translated as CSAGSGANVLTF. Using reference TRBV7-9 and TRBJ2-6 for the parts outside the CDR3, the full variable domain is DTGVSQNPRHKITKRGQNVTFRCDPISEHNRLYWYRQTLGQGPEFLTYFQNEAQLEKSRLLSDRFSAERPKGSFSTLEIQRTEQGDSAMYLCSAGSGANVLTFGAGSRLTVL.

Ten or more counts support this clonotype. J is TRBJ2-7 and V is TRBV27; D gene ambiguous. Trimming shortened V by 5 bases and J by 5 bases, and 13 bases separated the two germline ends. This CDR3 spans 13 amino acids. CDR1 MNHEY and CDR2 SMNVEV come from the germline V gene (reference sequence). CDR3 bases: TGTGCCAGCAGTCACGACCCGGGCCACGAGCAGTACTTC. It codes for CASSHDPGHEQYF.

The chain couples TRBV6-1 to TRBJ2-3; 9 nucleotides align to TRBD1. The CDR3 sequence is 18 residues long. The V gene's germline CDR1 is MNHNS and CDR2 SASEGT. J gave up 4 bases and V 5 bases, and 16 bases lay outside the gene matches. CDR3 sequence: CASSPLPWTGDEPDTQYF. CDR3 in DNA: TGTGCCAGCAGTCCCCTACCCTGGACAGGGGATGAGCCAGATACGCAGTATTTT.

This clonotype was counted ten times or more. The chain uses TRBV4-1 and TRBJ1-1; perhaps TRBD1 as D (6 bases). Germline loops: CDR1 MGHRA, CDR2 YSYEKL. Trimming cost V 2 bases and J 4 bases, with 17 bases left between them. This CDR3 has 16 residues. The CDR3 is CASSQWRGGLGTEAFF. As DNA, the CDR3 is TGCGCCAGCAGCCAATGGAGGGGGGGCCTGGGCACTGAAGCTTTCTTT.

J is TRBJ2-3 and V is TRBV2, with 12 bases fitting TRBD2. The CDR3 has 16 amino acids. Losses at the gene ends were 1 base for V and 3 bases for J; bases not matched to a gene: 2. Germline CDR1 reads SNHLY; CDR2 reads FYNNEI. CDR3: CASSEGLAGETDTQYF. In DNA form, the CDR3 reads TGTGCCAGCAGTGAAGGACTAGCGGGAGAAACAGATACGCAGTATTTT.

To note about this clonotype: A read error may be the cause here, since a much bigger clone is one base away. The CDR3 is CASSLRRERTGAFF. CDR3 nucleotides: TGTGCCAGCAGCTTACGGCGGGAGCGCACTGGAGCTTTCTTT. This chain links TRBV7-9 with TRBJ1-1; D is ambiguous. Germline V CDR1 and CDR2: SEHNR, FQNEAQ (reference sequence). The CDR3 spans 14 residues. Complete variable domain (other parts from reference TRBV7-9 and TRBJ1-1): DTGVSQNPRHKITKRGQNVTFRCDPISEHNRLYWYRQTLGQGPEFLTYFQNEAQLEKSRLLSDRFSAERPKGSFSTLEIQRTEQGDSAMYLCASSLRRERTGAFFGQGTRLTVV.

Points on this clonotype: The junction departs from germline at one end; a sequencing error may be responsible. The V gene is TRBV12-3 or TRBV12-4, the J gene TRBJ1-1; 8 nucleotides agree with TRBD1. This CDR3 has 14 residues. The CDR3, as DNA: TGTGTCAGCAGTCCCGACAGGGGCGGGACTGAAGCTTTCTTT. This codes for CVSSPDRGGTEAFF.

In this sample, this clonotype turned up many times. J is TRBJ2-3 and V is TRBV12-3 or TRBV12-4; D unclear. This CDR3 has 15 residues. V lost 1 base and J lost 4, with 12 bases in between. The CDR3 coding sequence is TGTGCCAGCAGTTTAGTGGGGATTAGGGCAGATACGCAGTATTTT. This translates into CASSLVGIRADTQYF.

This clonotype was observed at least ten times. In DNA form, the CDR3 reads TGCGCCAGCAGCTTGGATGGGACAGTTGAAGCTTTCTTT. This encodes CASSLDGTVEAFF. The J gene is TRBJ1-1, the V gene TRBV5-1, with 7 bases lining up with TRBD1. Trimming cost V 0 bases and J 7 bases; bases outside gene matches: 3. Germline CDR1 is SGHRS and CDR2 is YFSETQ. This CDR3 region has 13 residues.

The V and J genes are TRBV7-8 and TRBJ2-3; D is ambiguous. Germline CDR1 is SGHVS and CDR2 is FQNEAQ. The CDR3 contains 14 residues. Trimming stripped 4 bases from V and 11 bases from J, with 19 bases between. The DNA of the CDR3 is TGTGCCAGCAGCTACCCTTTTGGAGAGCCCGTGCAGTATTTT. It yields the protein CASSYPFGEPVQYF.

This clonotype occurred a few times. The chain joins TRBV29-1 to TRBJ2-2; possibly TRBD2 for D (7 bases). Between the trimmed V and J ends, which lost 1 base and 4 bases, there was a span of 13 bases. In germline, CDR1 is SQVTM, CDR2 ANQGSEA. The CDR3 totals 15 residues. The chain's CDR3 is CSVEGGGQGTGELFF. The CDR3 DNA reads as TGCAGCGTTGAAGGGGGGGGGCAGGGCACCGGGGAGCTGTTTTTT.

The table lists this clonotype with many counts. This chain connects TRBV7-2 to TRBJ2-7, with TRBD2 as a possible D gene (7 bases). CDR1 is SGHTA, CDR2 FQGNSA, per germline. This CDR3 has 16 amino acids. The ends were cut back, 5 bases at V and 2 bases at J, with 19 bases in the middle. The CDR3: CASSKEGGGQAYEQYF. The CDR3 nucleotides read TGTGCCAGCAGCAAGGAGGGGGGGGGACAAGCCTACGAGCAGTACTTC.

This clonotype has only a few counts. DNA of the CDR3: TGCGCCAGCAGCCCCCCCAGTGGGGGCTACACCTTC. It translates to CASSPPSGGYTF. The chain carries TRBV4-1 and TRBJ1-2; D remains unclear. The V gene's germline CDR1 is MGHRA and CDR2 YSYEKL. The CDR3 extends over 12 amino acids. The germline V and J ends were trimmed by 4 bases and 8 bases, with 11 bases remaining between them.

Comments on this clonotype: A read error may be the cause here, since a much bigger clone is one base away. The chain uses TRBV5-1 and TRBJ1-1; TRBD1 aligns across 10 bases. CDR1 is SGHRS and CDR2 is YFSETQ in the germline V gene. Trimming removed 3 bases from V and 3 bases from J; junction bases left unmatched: 5. CDR3 length: 15 amino acids. The CDR3 region is CASSSTGGRDTEAFF. The CDR3 DNA follows: TGCGCCAGCAGCTCGACAGGGGGCAGGGACACTGAAGCTTTCTTT.

This clonotype was detected many times. V and J are TRBV9 and TRBJ1-5; TRBD1 agrees at 7 bases. The J segment lost 3 bases and the V segment lost 3 bases, leaving 6 bases of the junction unmatched. Germline CDR1 SGDLS, CDR2 YYNGEE. There are 15 residues in the CDR3. DNA of the CDR3: TGTGCCAGCAGCGAACAGGGGCATAACAATCAGCCCCAGCATTTT. Amino acids: CASSEQGHNNQPQHF.

This clonotype appeared many times. This rearrangement joins TRBV6-5 to TRBJ1-5, with D unresolved. The CDR3 consists of 15 residues. The V end lost 0 bases, the J end lost 3 bases, and 9 bases lay between the germline ends. Per germline, CDR1 MNHEY and CDR2 SVGAGI. CDR3 sequence: CASSYSREYNQPQHF. CDR3 bases: TGTGCCAGCAGTTACTCCCGGGAGTACAATCAGCCCCAGCATTTT.

Regarding this clonotype: Relative to the germline gene, one junction end is altered; a read error may explain this. CDR3 sequence (DNA): TGTGCCAGCAGTTTGGGGCAGGGCTACGAGCAGTGCTTC. Its translation is CASSLGQGYEQCF. The rearrangement uses TRBV27 and TRBJ2-7; maybe TRBD1 (5 bases). Germline V lookup: CDR1 MNHEY, CDR2 SMNVEV (reference sequence). The CDR3 extends over 13 amino acids.